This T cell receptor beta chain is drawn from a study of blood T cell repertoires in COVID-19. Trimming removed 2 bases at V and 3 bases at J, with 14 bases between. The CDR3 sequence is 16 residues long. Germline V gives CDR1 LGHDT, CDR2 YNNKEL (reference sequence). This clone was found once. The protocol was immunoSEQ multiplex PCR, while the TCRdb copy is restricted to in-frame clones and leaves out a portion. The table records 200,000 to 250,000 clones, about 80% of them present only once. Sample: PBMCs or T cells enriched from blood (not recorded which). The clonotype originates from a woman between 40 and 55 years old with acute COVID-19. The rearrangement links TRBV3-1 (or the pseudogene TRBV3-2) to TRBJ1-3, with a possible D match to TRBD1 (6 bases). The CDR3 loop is CASSQPSGQLGNTIYF. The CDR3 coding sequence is TGTGCCAGCAGCCAACCCAGTGGACAGCTTGGAAACACCATATATTTT.